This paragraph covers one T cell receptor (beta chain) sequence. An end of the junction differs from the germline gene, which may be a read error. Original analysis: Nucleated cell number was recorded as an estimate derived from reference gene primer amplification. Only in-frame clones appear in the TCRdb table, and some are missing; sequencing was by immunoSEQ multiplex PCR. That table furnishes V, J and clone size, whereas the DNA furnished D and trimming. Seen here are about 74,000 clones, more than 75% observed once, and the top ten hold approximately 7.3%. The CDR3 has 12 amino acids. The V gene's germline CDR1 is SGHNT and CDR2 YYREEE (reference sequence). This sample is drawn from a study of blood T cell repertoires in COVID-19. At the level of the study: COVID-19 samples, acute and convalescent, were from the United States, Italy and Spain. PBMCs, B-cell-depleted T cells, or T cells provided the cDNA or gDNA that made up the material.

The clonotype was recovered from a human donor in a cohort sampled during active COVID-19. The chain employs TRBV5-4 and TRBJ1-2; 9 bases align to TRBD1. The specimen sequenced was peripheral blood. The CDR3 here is CASSLELRTGVF. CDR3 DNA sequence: TGTGCCAGCAGCTTGGAACTCCGGACAGGGGTCTTC.